This TCR beta chain was profiled in a study of blood T cells in healthy people across ages. For the second PCR, which ran for 7 to 11 cycles, a sample-barcoded 5' primer and a J-beta primer mix were used. Sequencing of every sample gave 3 million or more CDR3-containing paired-end reads. TCRdb analysed the 5' RACE reads with MiXCR anew, one entry per CDR3 protein. The data show approximately 690,000 distinct CDR3 sequences, 45% to 65% seen once. Turning to this clonotype: Its target is unknown.

V was shortened by 6 bases and J by 2 bases, with 10 bases between the two germline ends. Germline loops: CDR1 SNHLY, CDR2 FYNNEI. The CDR3 extends over 13 amino acids. Findings of the study overall: Roughly linearly, TCR beta diversity per million T cells fell as age increased. PBMCs went unsorted, and a conclusive naive versus antigen-experienced comparison was therefore prevented.

The chain recombines TRBV2 with TRBJ2-5; perhaps TRBD2 as D (5 bases). This clonotype was sampled from a man aged 60 to 75 in good health. Sequencing was done on a sample of blood. The CDR3 is CASRFSAQETQYF. The CDR3 nucleotides read TGTGCCAGCAGGTTTAGCGCTCAAGAGACCCAGTACTTC.